Below, 21 T cell receptor beta chains from the same sample are listed, as sequenced in a study of cytomegalovirus exposure and HLA in healthy donors. A multiplex PCR was run with 60 Vbeta primers and 13 Jbeta primers. Libraries were prepared by immunoSEQ multiplex PCR; TCRdb keeps only in-frame clonotypes and omits some of them. The table lists some 190,000 clones, approximately 80% of them singletons, with approximately 0.99% in the top ten. The material sequenced was PBMCs. These receptors were taken from a middle-aged woman in good health and CMV-seronegative.

The chain couples TRBV5-4 to TRBJ2-4; TRBD1 agrees at 9 bases. V gave up 5 bases and J gave up 6 bases; unmatched junction bases: 6. There are 14 residues in the CDR3. Germline lookup yields CDR1 SGHNT and CDR2 YYREEE (reference sequence). For the CDR3, the DNA is TGTGCCAGCAGTTACAGGGGGCTGGGAAACATTCAGTACTTC. Amino acid sequence: CASSYRGLGNIQYF. The entire variable domain, with the rest obtained from reference TRBV5-4 and TRBJ2-4, is as follows: ETGVTQSPTHLIKTRGQQVTLRCSSQSGHNTVSWYQQALGQGPQFIFQYYREEENGRGNFPPRFSGLQFPNYSSELNVNALELDDSALYLCASSYRGLGNIQYFGAGTRLSVL.

This chain uses TRBV7-2 with TRBJ2-2; 8 bases match TRBD2. The trim removed 1 base at V and 0 bases at J, leaving 4 bases unmatched. Germline loops: CDR1 SGHTA, CDR2 FQGNSA. The CDR3 runs 17 residues. CDR3 sequence (DNA): TGTGCCAGCAGCTTAGGACTAGCGCAAGCGAACACCGGGGAGCTGTTTTTT. It is translated as CASSLGLAQANTGELFF.

The V gene is TRBV20-1, the J gene TRBJ2-7, with D hard to call. The CDR3 has 11 residues. Trimming left V 6 bases short and J 2 bases short, with 8 bases between. Germline V gene data show CDR1 as DFQATT and CDR2 as SNEGSKA (reference sequence). In nucleotides, the CDR3 is TGCAGTGCCCGGAGCGCCTACGAGCAGTACTTC. Translated, it gives CSARSAYEQYF.

The genes are TRBV4-1 and TRBJ2-1; possibly TRBD2 for D (5 bases). The CDR3 totals 16 residues. Germline V gives CDR1 MGHRA, CDR2 YSYEKL. The V end lost 0 bases, the J end lost 2 bases, and 11 bases lay between the germline ends. The DNA for the CDR3 is TGCGCCAGCAGCCAAGATTCGGCGGGTACCTACAATGAGCAGTTCTTC. Protein: CASSQDSAGTYNEQFF.

The chain employs TRBV5-1 and TRBJ1-1, with a possible D match to TRBD1 (5 bases). V lost 4 bases and J 1 base, leaving 14 bases between the germline ends. Germline V gene data show CDR1 as SGHRS and CDR2 as YFSETQ. The CDR3 has 15 amino acids. CDR3 sequence: CASSEMNQGNTEAFF. The CDR3 DNA reads TGCGCCAGCAGCGAAATGAACCAGGGGAACACTGAAGCTTTCTTT.

The rearrangement joins TRBV5-4 to TRBJ1-5; a weak D match, TRBD1 (5 bases). Trimming stripped 4 bases from V and 4 bases from J, with 12 bases between. In germline, CDR1 is SGHNT, CDR2 YYREEE (reference sequence). The CDR3 is made up of 14 amino acids. CDR3 residues: CASSGKTVNQPQHF. The CDR3 DNA is TGTGCCAGCAGCGGAAAGACAGTGAATCAGCCCCAGCATTTT.

This clone was seen just once. The chain is built from TRBV9 and TRBJ1-3; D gene unclear. The CDR3 consists of 13 residues. Trimming cost V 2 bases and J 2 bases, with 5 bases left between them. Germline V lookup: CDR1 SGDLS, CDR2 YYNGEE. CDR3 DNA sequence: TGTGCCAGCAGCGTCGAGACTGGAAACACCATATATTTT. This codes for CASSVETGNTIYF.

The V and J genes are TRBV5-6 and TRBJ2-1; 9 nucleotides line up with TRBD2. Germline-derived CDR1 and CDR2 are SGHDT and YYEEEE. The CDR3 is 17 residues long. V lost 3 bases to trimming and J lost 6 bases; unmatched junction nucleotides: 13. The CDR3: CASSWALAGLRVNEQFF. CDR3 nucleotide sequence: TGTGCCAGCAGCTGGGCTCTAGCGGGGCTGCGAGTCAATGAGCAGTTCTTC.

This chain uses TRBV9 with TRBJ2-5; D might be TRBD1 (5 bases). Germline values: CDR1 SGDLS, CDR2 YYNGEE. This CDR3 comprises 13 residues. The V gene lost 4 bases and the J gene lost 5 bases, with 12 bases spanning the gap. CDR3 bases: TGTGCCAGCAGCTTAAGGGGTGGTGAGACCCAGTACTTC. Protein: CASSLRGGETQYF.

J is TRBJ1-4 and V is TRBV5-1, with TRBD1 matching over 9 bases. This CDR3 is built from 14 residues. Germline V gene sequence: CDR1 SGHRS, CDR2 YFSETQ. Unmatched junction bases numbered 5, after V lost 3 bases and J lost 8 bases. Written as DNA, the CDR3 is TGCGCCAGCAGCTCGGGACAGGGTGGGGAAAAACTGTTTTTT. It translates to CASSSGQGGEKLFF.

V gene TRBV6-6 combines with J gene TRBJ2-1, with 12 nucleotides matching TRBD2. This CDR3 has 14 amino acids. Germline CDR1 MNHNY, CDR2 SVGAGI (reference sequence). Unmatched junction bases numbered 4, after V lost 6 bases and J lost 7 bases. The CDR3 sequence: CASSGLAGKNEQFF. CDR3 nucleotides: TGTGCCAGCAGCGGACTAGCGGGGAAAAATGAGCAGTTCTTC.

This rearrangement joins TRBV7-2 to TRBJ2-5; 10 bases map to TRBD1. This CDR3 is built from 16 residues. V was clipped by 6 bases and J by 5 bases; unmatched bases: 12. The germline gives CDR1 SGHTA, CDR2 FQGNSA. As DNA, the CDR3 is TGTGCCAGCAGGCACACATGGACAGGGGGGCAGGAGACCCAGTACTTC. This codes for CASRHTWTGGQETQYF.

The chain links TRBV7-2 to TRBJ2-7; D is possibly TRBD2 (6 bases). The length of the CDR3 is 16 residues. Germline V gives CDR1 SGHTA, CDR2 FQGNSA. V was clipped by 0 bases and J by 1 base, with 13 bases between them. The CDR3 sequence is CASSLAPLGLSYEQYF. CDR3 DNA: TGTGCCAGCAGCTTAGCGCCCTTGGGACTTTCCTACGAGCAGTACTTC.

The genes are TRBV19 and TRBJ2-3; D remains unclear. Germline CDR1 LNHDA, CDR2 SQIVND (reference sequence). The CDR3 consists of 16 residues. V gave up 3 bases and J gave up 2 bases, with 15 bases separating them. The CDR3 is CASSISPLRSTDTQYF. The CDR3 nucleotides are TGTGCCAGTAGTATCAGTCCCCTTCGATCCACAGATACGCAGTATTTT.

This clone occurred once. The gene calls are TRBV4-1 and TRBJ2-5; 8 nucleotides line up with TRBD1. Germline CDR1 is MGHRA and CDR2 is YSYEKL. This CDR3 has 14 amino acids. The V segment lost 4 bases and the J segment 1 base; nucleotides outside the gene matches: 2. CDR3 residues: CASSRGTGQETQYF. The DNA for the CDR3 is TGCGCCAGCAGCCGTGGGACAGGCCAAGAGACCCAGTACTTC.

The chain carries TRBV6-1 and TRBJ2-3; 8 nucleotides align to TRBD1. The CDR3 loop spans 14 amino acids. The V and J ends lost 1 base and 9 bases, in that order; junction bases with no gene match: 6. Germline V gene lookup returns CDR1 MNHNS and CDR2 SASEGT. The CDR3 protein is CASSEGTGYDTQYF. Written as DNA, the CDR3 is TGTGCCAGCAGTGAAGGGACAGGGTACGACACGCAGTATTTT.

The chain links TRBV19 to TRBJ2-1; 8 bases map to TRBD2. CDR1 LNHDA and CDR2 SQIVND come from the germline V gene (reference sequence). Trimming took 4 bases from V and 6 from J; bases not matched to a gene: 8. The CDR3 is 15 residues long. The CDR3 reads CASSKSGTRSNEQFF. CDR3 DNA: TGTGCCAGTAGTAAATCCGGGACTAGGAGCAATGAGCAGTTCTTC.

This clone showed up just once. The J gene is TRBJ1-4, the V gene TRBV5-6, with 7 bases fitting TRBD1. V lost 4 bases to trimming and J lost 1 base; unmatched junction nucleotides: 7. Germline V gene data show CDR1 as SGHDT and CDR2 as YYEEEE. This CDR3 is 16 amino acids long. CDR3 in amino acids: CASSPTGSGTNEKLFF. CDR3 in DNA: TGTGCCAGCAGCCCGACAGGGTCGGGAACTAATGAAAAACTGTTTTTT.

In this sample, this clone turned up a few times. The genes are TRBV14 and TRBJ2-5; TRBD2 matches at 7 bases. V lost 0 bases and J lost 7; bases outside the gene matches: 5. Germline CDR1 is SGHDN and CDR2 is FVKESK. The CDR3 sequence is 14 residues long. The CDR3 protein is CASSQEGTIGTQYF. CDR3 DNA sequence: TGTGCCAGCAGCCAAGAAGGGACTATTGGGACCCAGTACTTC.

This rearrangement joins TRBV4-3 to TRBJ2-6; D unresolved. The CDR3 consists of 15 residues. V dropped 1 base and J dropped 3 bases, with 7 bases sitting between them. Germline V gene sequence: CDR1 LGHNA, CDR2 YSLEER. CDR3 DNA sequence: TGCGCCAGCAGCCAAGTGCCAGTTGGGGCCAACGTCCTGACTTTC. Its protein is CASSQVPVGANVLTF.

As regards this clone: Other DNA sequences in this sample translate to the same CDR3. The rearrangement links TRBV11-2 to TRBJ1-5, with unresolved D. CDR1 is SGHAT and CDR2 is FQNNGV in the germline V gene. The V end lost 0 bases, the J end lost 5 bases, and 5 bases lay between the germline ends. The CDR3 consists of 13 residues. The CDR3 sequence is CASSLDRDQPQHF. The CDR3, as DNA: TGTGCCAGCAGCTTAGACCGGGATCAGCCCCAGCATTTT.